The 8 T cell receptor beta chains below come from one sample, sequenced in a study of identical twins. TCRdb ran MiXCR on the 5' RACE reads and lists one entry per CDR3 protein. The sample carries about 250,000 distinct CDR3 sequences, approximately 8.3% recorded once. The data were also submitted as part of a second study, on yellow fever vaccine responses in identical twins.

The sample consisted of CD8+ T cells sorted from blood. All receptors derive from a woman aged 18 to 35 in good health.

The sample holds many counts of this clonotype. The chain carries TRBV6-5 and TRBJ1-1; D is undetermined. Between the trimmed V and J ends, which lost 1 base and 3 bases, there was a span of 6 bases. CDR1 and CDR2 from the germline V gene are MNHEY and SVGAGI. The CDR3 totals 13 residues. CDR3 loop: CASSYYGDTEAFF. The CDR3 bases are TGTGCCAGCAGTTACTACGGAGACACTGAAGCTTTCTTT.

V and J are TRBV4-2 and TRBJ1-1; D is undetermined. This CDR3 has 14 residues. The ends were cut back, 0 bases at V and 0 bases at J, with 5 bases in the middle. Per germline, CDR1 LGHNA and CDR2 YNFKEQ. CDR3 in amino acids: CASSQDFLNTEAFF. CDR3 DNA: TGTGCCAGCAGCCAAGATTTCCTGAACACTGAAGCTTTCTTT.

Ten or more counts support this clonotype. The genes are TRBV5-5 and TRBJ2-7; D is possibly TRBD1 (7 bases). The ends were cut back, 2 bases at V and 0 bases at J, with 12 bases in the middle. From germline, CDR1 is SGHKS and CDR2 YYEKEE (reference sequence). The CDR3 loop spans 15 amino acids. In DNA form, the CDR3 reads TGTGCCAGCAGCTTAGGAGGGGGCCTCTCCTACGAGCAGTACTTC. Translating gives CASSLGGGLSYEQYF.

This chain links TRBV7-6 with TRBJ2-7; 11 bases are shared with TRBD2. The trim removed 2 bases at V and 4 bases at J, leaving 10 bases unmatched. The CDR3 has 17 residues. Germline V gene lookup returns CDR1 SGHVS and CDR2 FNYEAQ. The CDR3 nucleotides read TGTGCCAGCAGCTTAAAGGCGCTAGCGGGGGGAACATACGAGCAGTACTTC. It specifies CASSLKALAGGTYEQYF.

This chain connects TRBV20-1 to TRBJ2-7; 11 nucleotides align to TRBD1. Germline V gene lookup returns CDR1 DFQATT and CDR2 SNEGSKA (reference sequence). The CDR3 has 15 residues. V dropped 0 bases and J dropped 3; count of bases not matched to a gene: 4. The CDR3 sequence is CSARDLGTGGYEQYF. The CDR3 DNA reads TGCAGTGCTAGAGATCTTGGGACAGGGGGCTACGAGCAGTACTTC.

The chain has TRBV7-6 and TRBJ2-2; D might be TRBD1 (6 bases). Germline CDR1 reads SGHVS; CDR2 reads FNYEAQ. The length of the CDR3 is 17 residues. V shed 1 base and J shed 0 bases, with 12 bases lying between them. CDR3: CASSLVVGQPNTGELFF. The CDR3 DNA follows: TGTGCCAGCAGCTTAGTTGTAGGACAGCCGAACACCGGGGAGCTGTTTTTT.

This clonotype came up many times. The genes are TRBV7-9 and TRBJ2-2; D is ambiguous. Germline assignment: CDR1 SEHNR and CDR2 FQNEAQ (reference sequence). CDR3 length: 16 residues. The germline V and J ends were trimmed by 1 base and 1 base, with 10 bases remaining between them. The CDR3 is CASSLGGNLNTGELFF. For the CDR3, the DNA is TGTGCCAGCAGCTTAGGGGGTAACTTGAACACCGGGGAGCTGTTTTTT.

This clonotype was detected ten times or more. V is TRBV12-3 or TRBV12-4 and J is TRBJ1-1; D is ambiguous. The CDR3 consists of 11 residues. Deletions cut 5 bases from V and 2 bases from J, with 3 bases between. CDR3 loop: CASSGNTEAFF. CDR3 in DNA: TGTGCCAGCAGTGGTAACACTGAAGCTTTCTTT.